One and the same sample provided the 9 T cell receptor beta chains below, sequenced in a study of T cell repertoires in cytomegalovirus infection. TCRdb reprocessed the reads with MiXCR, giving one entry per CDR3 protein. The data contain 85,000 to 130,000 distinct CDR3 sequences, 23% of them singletons. The material sequenced was CD8+ T cells from PBMCs. The source of these receptors is a human donor in good health (CMV status not recorded). Some clones in this sample may be carry-over from other donors' samples.

The chain uses TRBV6-6 and TRBJ2-7, with 10 nucleotides matching TRBD2. CDR3 length: 15 residues. Germline assignment: CDR1 MNHNY and CDR2 SVGAGI (reference sequence). V shed 7 bases and J 1 base; nucleotides not matched to a gene: 7. This chain's CDR3 is CASNFGTSASYEQYF. CDR3 nucleotides: TGTGCCAGCAACTTCGGGACTAGCGCGTCCTACGAGCAGTACTTC.

This clonotype appeared a few times. The chain couples TRBV5-4 to TRBJ2-1, with D possibly TRBD2 on 6 matching bases. Germline V gives CDR1 SGHNT, CDR2 YYREEE (reference sequence). This CDR3 is built from 15 residues. With 2 bases removed from V and 8 bases from J, the gap between germline ends came to 17 bases. Written as DNA, the CDR3 is TGTGCCAGCAGCTTTCGGGGACTCCCGACCGATGAGCAGTTCTTC. Residues: CASSFRGLPTDEQFF.

The J gene is TRBJ1-1, the V gene TRBV4-2; D not resolved. Trimming left V 0 bases short and J 4 bases short, with 21 bases between. CDR1 and CDR2 from the germline V gene are LGHNA and YNFKEQ. This CDR3 region has 18 residues. The CDR3 DNA is TGTGCCAGCAGCCAAGATTTGGCAGGTCGGCTTGGCGGCACTGAAGCTTTCTTT. Protein: CASSQDLAGRLGGTEAFF.

This clonotype has only a few counts. J is TRBJ2-2 and V is TRBV12-5; D unresolved. Germline CDR1 is LGHNT and CDR2 is FRNRAP. V lost 8 bases and J lost 0, with 7 bases in between. The CDR3 length is 13 residues. CDR3 sequence: CASSPANTGELFF. For the CDR3, the DNA is TGTGCTAGTTCTCCGGCGAACACCGGGGAGCTGTTTTTT.

The chain uses TRBV7-2 and TRBJ2-3; 7 bases fit TRBD2. The CDR3 covers 15 residues. CDR1 and CDR2 from the germline V gene are SGHTA and FQGNSA. V lost 7 bases, J lost 2 bases, and 9 bases stayed unmatched. The CDR3 reads CASTIWGRATDTQYF. Here the CDR3 DNA reads TGTGCCAGCACCATTTGGGGGAGGGCCACAGATACGCAGTATTTT.

A few counts support this clonotype. The chain uses TRBV7-4 and TRBJ2-6; D is perhaps TRBD1 (6 bases). The CDR3 totals 20 residues. V lost 3 bases and J lost 1, with 22 bases in between. The V gene's germline CDR1 is SGHVT and CDR2 SQSDAQ. The CDR3 DNA reads TGTGCCAGCAGCTTTTGGGGTTCCAACAGGGAGCGGTCTGGGGCCAACGTCCTGACTTTC. Translated: CASSFWGSNRERSGANVLTF.

A few counts support this clonotype. The J gene is TRBJ2-1, the V gene TRBV19; either TRBD1 or TRBD2 may supply D (5 bases each). Germline CDR1 reads LNHDA; CDR2 reads SQIVND (reference sequence). Trimming shortened V by 6 bases and J by 5 bases, and 17 bases separated the two germline ends. The CDR3 totals 15 residues. The DNA for the CDR3 is TGTGCCAGTAGCCGGTACAGATTGGGGGACAATGAGCAGTTCTTC. Translated: CASSRYRLGDNEQFF.

V gene TRBV29-1 combines with J gene TRBJ2-7; TRBD2 matches 12 bases. V shed 7 bases, J shed 3 bases, and the junction held 4 bases outside the gene matches. CDR1 and CDR2 (germline): SQVTM, ANQGSEA. The CDR3 is 13 residues long. In DNA, the CDR3 is TGCAGCGCCCTAGCGGGAGGGGACTACGAGCAGTACTTC. It is translated as CSALAGGDYEQYF.

In the case of this clonotype: One end of the junction does not line up with germline, which may come from a read error. The chain uses TRBV7-2 and TRBJ2-5, with TRBD2 identical over 7 bases. The CDR3 runs to 13 residues. CDR1 is SGHTA, CDR2 FQGNSA, per germline. CDR3 sequence: CASSTNRGETHYF. CDR3 in DNA: TGTGCCAGCAGCACTAATCGGGGGGAGACCCATTACTTC. The variable domain in full, with the rest retrieved from reference TRBV7-2 and TRBJ2-5, is GAGVSQSPSNKVTEKGKDVELRCDPISGHTALYWYRQSLGQGLEFLIYFQGNSAPDKSGLPSDRFSAERTGGSVSTLTIQRTQQEDSAVYLCASSTNRGETHYFGPGTRLLVL.